This T cell receptor (beta chain) derives from a study of control samples from healthy donors and cancer patients. Method: immunoSEQ multiplex PCR; TCRdb's copy keeps in-frame clones and lacks some. Of about 76,000 clones detected, 89% appear once; the ten largest clones hold over 8%. V lost 3 bases, J lost 5 bases, and 16 bases lay in between. The germline gives CDR1 SGHDN, CDR2 FVKESK. The CDR3 is 15 amino acids. In its sample, this clone was seen once. Sequenced material: PBMCs. The receptor was isolated from a woman aged 45-59 years with colorectal cancer. This rearrangement joins TRBV14 to TRBJ2-5; D remains ambiguous. The CDR3 DNA follows: TGTGCCAGCAGCCAGATAGTAGGCGGCATCGAGACCCAGTACTTC. Protein product: CASSQIVGGIETQYF.